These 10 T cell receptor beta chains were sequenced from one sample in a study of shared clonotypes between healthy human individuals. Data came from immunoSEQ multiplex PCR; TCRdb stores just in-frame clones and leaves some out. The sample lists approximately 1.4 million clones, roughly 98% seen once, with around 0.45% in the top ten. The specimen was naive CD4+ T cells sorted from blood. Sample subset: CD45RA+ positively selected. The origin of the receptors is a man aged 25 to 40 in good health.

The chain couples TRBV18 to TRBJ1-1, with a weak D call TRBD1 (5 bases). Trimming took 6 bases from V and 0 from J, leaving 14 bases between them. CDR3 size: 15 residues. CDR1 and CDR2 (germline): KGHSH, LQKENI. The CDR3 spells CASSPGRGLNTEAFF. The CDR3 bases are TGTGCCAGCTCGCCCGGGCGGGGGTTGAACACTGAAGCTTTCTTT.

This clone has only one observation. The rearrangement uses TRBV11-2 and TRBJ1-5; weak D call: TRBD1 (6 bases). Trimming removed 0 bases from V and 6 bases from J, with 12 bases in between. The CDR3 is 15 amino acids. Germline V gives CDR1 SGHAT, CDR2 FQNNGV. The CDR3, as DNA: TGTGCCAGCAGCTTAGAGGGGGCGCTGGGTCAGCCCCAGCATTTT. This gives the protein CASSLEGALGQPQHF.

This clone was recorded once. The CDR3 DNA reads as TGTGCCAGCAGCCATCGGGCTTGGGGGGTCCCGAACACCGGGGAGCTGTTTTTT. This translates into CASSHRAWGVPNTGELFF. This rearrangement joins TRBV7-6 to TRBJ2-2; maybe TRBD2 (6 bases). Deletions cut 5 bases from V and 0 bases from J, with 19 bases between. The CDR3 is 18 amino acids. Germline lookup yields CDR1 SGHVS and CDR2 FNYEAQ.

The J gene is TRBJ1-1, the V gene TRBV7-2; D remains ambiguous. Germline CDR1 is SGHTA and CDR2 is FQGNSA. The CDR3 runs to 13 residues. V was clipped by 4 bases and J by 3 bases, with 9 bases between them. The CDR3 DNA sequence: TGTGCCAGCAGCTATAGTGGCTACACTGAAGCTTTCTTT. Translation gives CASSYSGYTEAFF.

The CDR3 region is CASSLLGSPTSSYTF. CDR3 in DNA: TGTGCCAGCAGTTTATTAGGCTCACCGACCTCTAGCTACACCTTC. The rearrangement uses TRBV28 and TRBJ1-2; no clear D gene. Trimming took 1 base from V and 9 from J, leaving 18 bases between them. CDR1 is MDHEN and CDR2 is SYDVKM in the germline V gene. The CDR3 is 15 residues long.

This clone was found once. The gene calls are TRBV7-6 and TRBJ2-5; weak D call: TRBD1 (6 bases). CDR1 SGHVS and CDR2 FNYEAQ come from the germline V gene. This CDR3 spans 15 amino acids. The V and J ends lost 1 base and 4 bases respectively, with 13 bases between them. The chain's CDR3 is CASSLGGQGRETQYF. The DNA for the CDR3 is TGTGCCAGCAGCTTAGGGGGGCAGGGGAGAGAGACCCAGTACTTC.

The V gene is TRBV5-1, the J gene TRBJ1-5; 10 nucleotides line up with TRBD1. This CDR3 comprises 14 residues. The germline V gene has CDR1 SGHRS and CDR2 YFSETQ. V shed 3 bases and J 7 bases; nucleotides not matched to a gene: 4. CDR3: CASSSGTGVQPQHF. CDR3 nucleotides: TGCGCCAGCAGCTCCGGGACAGGGGTACAGCCCCAGCATTTT.

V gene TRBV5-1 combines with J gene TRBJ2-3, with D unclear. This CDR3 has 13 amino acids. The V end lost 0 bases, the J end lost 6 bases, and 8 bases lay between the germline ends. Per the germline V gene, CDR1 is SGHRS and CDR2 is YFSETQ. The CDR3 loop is CASSLGPPDTQYF. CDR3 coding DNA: TGCGCCAGCAGCTTGGGGCCTCCCGATACGCAGTATTTT.

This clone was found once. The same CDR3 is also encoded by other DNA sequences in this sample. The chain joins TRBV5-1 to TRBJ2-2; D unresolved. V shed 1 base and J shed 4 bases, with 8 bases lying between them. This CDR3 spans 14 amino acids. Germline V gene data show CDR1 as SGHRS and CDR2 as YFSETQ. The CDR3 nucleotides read TGCGCCAGCAGCTTGTTGGGCGGCACCGGGGAGCTGTTTTTT. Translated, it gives CASSLLGGTGELFF.

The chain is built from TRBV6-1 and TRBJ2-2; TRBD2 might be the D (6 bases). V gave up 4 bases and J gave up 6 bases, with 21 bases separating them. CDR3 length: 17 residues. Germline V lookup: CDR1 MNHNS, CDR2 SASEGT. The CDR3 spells CASSGGNGRVEAGELFF. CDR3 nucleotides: TGTGCCAGCAGTGGGGGTAACGGGAGAGTAGAAGCCGGGGAGCTGTTTTTT.